These T cell receptor beta chains were read from a single sample in a study of blood T cell repertoires in COVID-19. Sequencing was performed with immunoSEQ multiplex PCR; in TCRdb, only in-frame clones are kept and a portion is missing. The data contain 350,000 to 450,000 clones, more than 85% of them singletons. Sequencing was carried out using PBMCs or T cells enriched from blood (not recorded which). The source of these receptors is a woman aged 40 to 50 who had been exposed to COVID-19. Both conserved end residues are part of each CDR3.

v_call,cdr3_aa
TRBV9,CASSVVGTGELFF
TRBV30,CAWRGGGNSNQPQHF
TRBV19,CASSIAGQGTYEQYF
TRBV5-1,CASSLEGRGPNYGYTF
TRBV7-9,CASLGGTGELFF
TRBV19,CASSMVGGARVGEQFF
TRBV5-1,CASSDTGDPGNTIYF
TRBV6-5,CASSLRPVGDTQYF
TRBV19,CASQRGFGYGYTF
TRBV18,CASSRRETQYF
TRBV7-2,CASSLGPGREKLFF
TRBV14,CASSPSLSGPIHSYEQYF
TRBV19,CASSIVPAGDYGGQPQHF
TRBV3-1/TRBV3-2,CASSPLTVTDTQYF
TRBV15,CARGRDRLAYGYTF
TRBV30,CAWSVLGTGELFF
TRBV3-1/TRBV3-2,CASSKKLELNTGELFF
TRBV19,CASSSTGVVTETQYF
TRBV7-8,CASSLAGEKRSNQPQHF
TRBV7-9,CASSPGTGGLLSQPQHF
TRBV7-2,CASSPRRGNTEAFF
TRBV7-8,CASSPRRGIGELFF
TRBV28,CASTGQGTEAFF
TRBV7-2,CASSFRSWGQRGELFF
TRBV9,CASSDRQGAAGELFF
TRBV9,CASSVRQGEAYEQYF
TRBV27,CASSLDRVKYEQYF
TRBV21-1,CASSRMGRGLYEQYF
TRBV11-3,CASSLDGQGGQKLFF
TRBV29-1,CSVEGRDRIYGYTF
TRBV6-5,CASSPGQNYGYTF
TRBV30,CAWSGGTGGTEAFF
TRBV9,CASSVRLEYTGELFF
TRBV18,CASSPRRGDNQPQHF
TRBV5-1,CASSLVAGRETQYF